This entry concerns a single T cell receptor beta chain. The antigen is undetermined. The sample comes from a study of immune characteristics of hereditary and idiopathic chronic pancreatitis. Chronic pancreatitis tissue was collected during total pancreatectomy with islet autotransplantation. Chronic pancreatitis patients in the study lacked known diabetes history. TCR beta sequencing used genomic DNA from unsorted bulk pancreas tissue. Study-wide results and limits: Tissue came only from TPIAT, so disease duration may affect findings. Gene families like TRBV10, TRBV19, TRBV23 and TRBV5 were used differently between subtypes.

Assay used: immunoSEQ multiplex PCR; TCRdb lists only in-frame clones, some missing. The sample includes over 14,000 clones, less than 85% of them seen just once. Per the germline V gene, CDR1 is SGHDT and CDR2 is YYEEEE. CDR3 length: 15 residues. V dropped 5 bases and J dropped 2; count of bases not matched to a gene: 2. This clonotype was sampled from a human donor with chronic pancreatitis. The specimen sequenced was pancreas tissue with hereditary chronic pancreatitis. The chain is built from TRBV5-6 and TRBJ2-1; 12 bases align to TRBD2. In nucleotides, the CDR3 is TGTGCCAGCAGGTCTAGCGGGAGGGCCTACAATGAGCAGTTCTTC. Translating gives CASRSSGRAYNEQFF.